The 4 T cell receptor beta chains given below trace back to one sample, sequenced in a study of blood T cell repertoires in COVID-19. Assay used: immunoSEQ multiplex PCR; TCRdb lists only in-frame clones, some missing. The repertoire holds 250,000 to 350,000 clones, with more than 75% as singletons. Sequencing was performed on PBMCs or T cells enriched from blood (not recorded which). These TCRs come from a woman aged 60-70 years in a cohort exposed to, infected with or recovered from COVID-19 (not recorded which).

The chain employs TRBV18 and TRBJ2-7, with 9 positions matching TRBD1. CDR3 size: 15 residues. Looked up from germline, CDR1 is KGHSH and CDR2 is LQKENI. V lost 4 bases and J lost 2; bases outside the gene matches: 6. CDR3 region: CASSQRGQGTYEQYF. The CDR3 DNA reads TGTGCCAGCTCACAAAGGGGACAGGGCACCTACGAGCAGTACTTC. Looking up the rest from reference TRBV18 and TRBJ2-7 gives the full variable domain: NAGVMQNPRHLVRRRGQEARLRCSPMKGHSHVYWYRQLPEEGLKFMVYLQKENIIDESGMPKERFSAEFPKEGPSILRIQQVVRGDSAAYFCASSQRGQGTYEQYFGPGTRLTVT.

DNA of the CDR3: TGCGCCAGCAGCGCCACAGGGTTCTCCGGGGAGCTGTTTTTT. Encoded protein: CASSATGFSGELFF. This chain joins TRBV5-1 and TRBJ2-2, with D perhaps TRBD1 (6 bases). V dropped 4 bases and J dropped 6 bases, with 13 bases sitting between them. Germline assignment: CDR1 SGHRS and CDR2 YFSETQ. The CDR3 is 14 residues long.

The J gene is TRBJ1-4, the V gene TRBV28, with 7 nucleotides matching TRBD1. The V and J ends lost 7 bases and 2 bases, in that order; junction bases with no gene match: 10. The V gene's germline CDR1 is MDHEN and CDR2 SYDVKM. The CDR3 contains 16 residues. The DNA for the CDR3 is TGTGCCAGCACCAGGGGGGTCCTGTTGACTAATGAAAAACTGTTTTTT. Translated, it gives CASTRGVLLTNEKLFF.

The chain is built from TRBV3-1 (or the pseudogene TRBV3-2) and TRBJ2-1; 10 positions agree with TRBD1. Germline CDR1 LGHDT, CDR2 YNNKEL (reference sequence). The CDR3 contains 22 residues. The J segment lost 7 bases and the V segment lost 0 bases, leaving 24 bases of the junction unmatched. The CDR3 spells CASSQDSYGTGVTSGSRNEQFF. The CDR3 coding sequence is TGTGCCAGCAGCCAAGACAGTTACGGGACAGGGGTGACCAGCGGGAGCCGGAATGAGCAGTTCTTC.